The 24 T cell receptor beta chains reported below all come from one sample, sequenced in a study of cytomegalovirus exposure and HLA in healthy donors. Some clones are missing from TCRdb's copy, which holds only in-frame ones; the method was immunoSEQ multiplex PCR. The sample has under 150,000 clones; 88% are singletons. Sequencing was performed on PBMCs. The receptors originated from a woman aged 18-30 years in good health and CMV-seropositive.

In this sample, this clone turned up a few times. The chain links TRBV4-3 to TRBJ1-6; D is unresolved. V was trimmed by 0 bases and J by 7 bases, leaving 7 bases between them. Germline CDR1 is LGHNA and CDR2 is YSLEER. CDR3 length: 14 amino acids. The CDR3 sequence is CASSQDPQNSPLHF. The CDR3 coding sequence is TGCGCCAGCAGCCAAGACCCCCAGAATTCACCCCTCCACTTT.

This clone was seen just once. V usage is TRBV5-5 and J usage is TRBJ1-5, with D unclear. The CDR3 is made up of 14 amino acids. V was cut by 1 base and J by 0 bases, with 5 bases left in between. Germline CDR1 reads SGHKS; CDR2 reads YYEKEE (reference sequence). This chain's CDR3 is CASSLTVSNQPQHF. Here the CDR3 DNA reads TGTGCCAGCAGCTTGACAGTTAGCAATCAGCCCCAGCATTTT.

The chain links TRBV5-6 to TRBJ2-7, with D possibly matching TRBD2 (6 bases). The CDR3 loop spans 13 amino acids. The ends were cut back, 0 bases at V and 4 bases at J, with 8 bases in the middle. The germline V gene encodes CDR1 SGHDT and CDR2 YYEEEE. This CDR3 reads CASSLGTKYEQYF. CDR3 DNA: TGTGCCAGCAGCTTGGGGACTAAATACGAGCAGTACTTC.

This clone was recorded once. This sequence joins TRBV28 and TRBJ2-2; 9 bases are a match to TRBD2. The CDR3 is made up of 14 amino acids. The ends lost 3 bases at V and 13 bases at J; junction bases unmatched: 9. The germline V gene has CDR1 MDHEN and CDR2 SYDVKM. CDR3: CASSFGGRAFRLFF. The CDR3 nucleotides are TGTGCCAGCAGTTTTGGCGGGAGGGCCTTTCGGCTGTTTTTT. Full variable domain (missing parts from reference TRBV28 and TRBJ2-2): DVKVTQSSRYLVKRTGEKVFLECVQDMDHENMFWYRQDPGLGLRLIYFSYDVKMKEKGDIPEGYSVSREKKERFSLILESASTNQTSMYLCASSFGGRAFRLFFGEGSRLTVL.

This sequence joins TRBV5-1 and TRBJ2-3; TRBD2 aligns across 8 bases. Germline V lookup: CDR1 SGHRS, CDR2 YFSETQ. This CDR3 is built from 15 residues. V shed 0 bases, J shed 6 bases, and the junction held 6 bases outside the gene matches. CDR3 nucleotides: TGCGCCAGCAGCTTGGGATCGGGGGGGCTCGATACGCAGTATTTT. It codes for CASSLGSGGLDTQYF. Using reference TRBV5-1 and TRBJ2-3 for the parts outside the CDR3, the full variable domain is KAGVTQTPRYLIKTRGQQVTLSCSPISGHRSVSWYQQTPGQGLQFLFEYFSETQRNKGNFPGRFSGRQFSNSRSEMNVSTLELGDSALYLCASSLGSGGLDTQYFGPGTRLTVL.

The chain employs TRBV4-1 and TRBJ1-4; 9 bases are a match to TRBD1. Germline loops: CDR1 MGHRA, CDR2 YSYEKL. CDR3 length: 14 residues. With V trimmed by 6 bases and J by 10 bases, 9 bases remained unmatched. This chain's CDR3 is CASSYRGLVGKLFF. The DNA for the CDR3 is TGCGCCAGCAGTTACAGGGGGCTCGTTGGAAAACTGTTTTTT.

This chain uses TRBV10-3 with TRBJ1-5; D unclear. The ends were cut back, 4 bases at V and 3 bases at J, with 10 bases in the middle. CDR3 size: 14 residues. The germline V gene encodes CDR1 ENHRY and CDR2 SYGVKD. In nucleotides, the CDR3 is TGTGCCATCAGTGCCATTCAGAACAATCAGCCCCAGCATTTT. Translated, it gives CAISAIQNNQPQHF.

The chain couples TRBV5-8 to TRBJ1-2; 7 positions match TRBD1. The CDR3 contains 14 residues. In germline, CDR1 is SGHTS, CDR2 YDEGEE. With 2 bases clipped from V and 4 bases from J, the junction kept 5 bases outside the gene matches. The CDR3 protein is CASSFPGTVYGYTF. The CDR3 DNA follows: TGTGCCAGCAGCTTCCCCGGGACAGTCTATGGCTACACCTTC.

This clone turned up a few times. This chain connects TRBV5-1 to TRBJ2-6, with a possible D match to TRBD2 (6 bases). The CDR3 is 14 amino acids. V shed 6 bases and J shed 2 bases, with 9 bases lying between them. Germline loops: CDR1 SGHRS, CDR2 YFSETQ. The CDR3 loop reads CASTRGTGANVLTF. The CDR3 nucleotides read TGCGCCAGCACCCGGGGGACTGGGGCCAACGTCCTGACTTTC.

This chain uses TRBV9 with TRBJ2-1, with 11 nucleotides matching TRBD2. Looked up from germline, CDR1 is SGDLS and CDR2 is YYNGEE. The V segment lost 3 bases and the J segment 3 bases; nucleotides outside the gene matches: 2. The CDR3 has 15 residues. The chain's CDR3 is CASSETSGDYNEQFF. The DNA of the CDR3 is TGTGCCAGCAGCGAGACTAGCGGGGACTACAATGAGCAGTTCTTC.

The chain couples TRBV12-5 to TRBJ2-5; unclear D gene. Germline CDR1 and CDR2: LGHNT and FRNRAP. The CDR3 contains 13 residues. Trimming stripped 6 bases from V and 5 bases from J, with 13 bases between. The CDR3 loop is CASGRSGWETQYF. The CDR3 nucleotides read TGTGCTAGTGGCCGCTCGGGTTGGGAGACCCAGTACTTC.

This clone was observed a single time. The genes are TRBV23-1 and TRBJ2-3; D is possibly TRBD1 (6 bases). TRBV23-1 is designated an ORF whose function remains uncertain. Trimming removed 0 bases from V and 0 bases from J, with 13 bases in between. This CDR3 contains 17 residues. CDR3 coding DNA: TGCGCCAGCAGTCAATCAGGTGGACAGACTAGCACAGATACGCAGTATTTT. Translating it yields CASSQSGGQTSTDTQYF.

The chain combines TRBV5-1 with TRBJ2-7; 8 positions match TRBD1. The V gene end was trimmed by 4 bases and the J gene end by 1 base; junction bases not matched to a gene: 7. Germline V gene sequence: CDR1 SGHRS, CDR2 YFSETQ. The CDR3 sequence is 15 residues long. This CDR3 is CASSIWTGWSYEQYF. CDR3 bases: TGCGCCAGCAGCATCTGGACAGGGTGGTCCTACGAGCAGTACTTC.

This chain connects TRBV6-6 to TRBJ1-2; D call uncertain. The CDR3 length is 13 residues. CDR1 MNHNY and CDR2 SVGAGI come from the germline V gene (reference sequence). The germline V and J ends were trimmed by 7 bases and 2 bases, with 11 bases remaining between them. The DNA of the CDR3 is TGTGCCAGCAACGAGGGATCGAACTATGGCTACACCTTC. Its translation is CASNEGSNYGYTF.

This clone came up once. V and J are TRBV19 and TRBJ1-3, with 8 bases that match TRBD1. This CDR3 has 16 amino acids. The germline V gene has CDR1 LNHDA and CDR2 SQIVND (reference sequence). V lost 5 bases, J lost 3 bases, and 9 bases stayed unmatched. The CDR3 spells CASSFGQGARGNTIYF. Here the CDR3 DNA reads TGTGCCAGTAGTTTCGGACAGGGAGCCCGTGGAAACACCATATATTTT.

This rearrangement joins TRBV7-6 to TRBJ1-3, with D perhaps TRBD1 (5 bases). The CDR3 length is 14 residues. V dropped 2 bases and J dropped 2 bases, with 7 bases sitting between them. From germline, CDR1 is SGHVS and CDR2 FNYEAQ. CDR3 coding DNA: TGTGCCAGCAGCTTACAGGGAACTGGAAACACCATATATTTT. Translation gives CASSLQGTGNTIYF.

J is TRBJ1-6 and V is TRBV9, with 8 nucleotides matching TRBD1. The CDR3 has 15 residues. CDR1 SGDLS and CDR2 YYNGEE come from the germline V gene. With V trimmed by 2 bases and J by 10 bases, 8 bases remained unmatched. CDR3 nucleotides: TGTGCCAGCAGCGTCGGCCTACAGGGGGGATCACCCCTCCACTTT. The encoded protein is CASSVGLQGGSPLHF.

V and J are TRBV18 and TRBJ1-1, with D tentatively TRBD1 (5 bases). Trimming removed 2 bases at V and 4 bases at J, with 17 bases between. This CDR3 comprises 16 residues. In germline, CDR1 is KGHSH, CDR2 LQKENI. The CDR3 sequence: CASSPSAGRVATEAFF. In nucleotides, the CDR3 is TGTGCCAGCTCACCATCGGCAGGGAGGGTTGCCACTGAAGCTTTCTTT.

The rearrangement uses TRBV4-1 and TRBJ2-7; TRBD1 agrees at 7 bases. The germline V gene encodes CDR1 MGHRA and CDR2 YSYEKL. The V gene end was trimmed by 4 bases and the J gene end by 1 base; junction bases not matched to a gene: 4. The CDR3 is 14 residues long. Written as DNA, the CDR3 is TGCGCCAGCAGCCCGCGGACAGGTTCCTACGAGCAGTACTTC. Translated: CASSPRTGSYEQYF.

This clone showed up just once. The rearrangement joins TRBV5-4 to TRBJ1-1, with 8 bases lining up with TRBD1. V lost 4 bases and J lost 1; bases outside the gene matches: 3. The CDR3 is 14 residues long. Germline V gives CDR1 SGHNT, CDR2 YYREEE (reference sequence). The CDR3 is CASSMDRANTEAFF. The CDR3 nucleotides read TGTGCCAGCAGCATGGACAGGGCGAACACTGAAGCTTTCTTT.

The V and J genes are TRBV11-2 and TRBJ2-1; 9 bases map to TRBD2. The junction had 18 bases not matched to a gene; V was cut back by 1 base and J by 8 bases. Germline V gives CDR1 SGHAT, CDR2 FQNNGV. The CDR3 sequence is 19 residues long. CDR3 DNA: TGTGCCAGCAGCTTAGCCCTAGCGGGGCCCTCGTACTTAGTCGATGAGCAGTTCTTC. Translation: CASSLALAGPSYLVDEQFF.

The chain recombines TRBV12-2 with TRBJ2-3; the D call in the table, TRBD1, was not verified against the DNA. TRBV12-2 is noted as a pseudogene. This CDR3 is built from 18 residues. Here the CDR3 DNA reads TGTGCAAGTCGCTTAGATTGCCGGGACAGTACAAGCACAGATACGCAGTATTTT. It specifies CASRLDCRDSTSTDTQYF.

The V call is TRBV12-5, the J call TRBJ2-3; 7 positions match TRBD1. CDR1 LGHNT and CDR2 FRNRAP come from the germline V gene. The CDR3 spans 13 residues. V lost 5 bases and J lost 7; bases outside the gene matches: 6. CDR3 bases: TGTGCTAGTGGTGATGACAGGGCCAATACGCAGTATTTT. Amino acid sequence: CASGDDRANTQYF.

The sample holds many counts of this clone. The CDR3 loop reads CASSARGQGHGYTF. CDR3 sequence (DNA): TGTGCCAGCAGTGCCCGGGGACAGGGCCATGGCTACACCTTC. The chain uses TRBV6-1 and TRBJ1-2, with 9 bases lining up with TRBD1. Germline values: CDR1 MNHNS, CDR2 SASEGT. Trimming removed 4 bases from V and 6 bases from J; junction bases left unmatched: 6. This CDR3 has 14 residues.